This TCR beta chain was documented in a study of CD8+ T cells in alopecia areata. The V end was cut by 2 bases, the J end by 10 bases, with 9 bases between. CDR3 length: 11 residues. CDR1 SQVTM and CDR2 ANQGSEA come from the germline V gene. RNA extraction was followed by reverse transcription into cDNA, which acted as the sequencing template. Using immunoSEQ multiplex PCR, the repertoire was profiled, and TCRdb retains in-frame clones only, with some absent. The sample records under 200,000 clones, approximately 57% being singletons. Treatment here: oral pan-JAK inhibitor, 5-10 mg twice daily. Peripheral blood samples and lesional scalp punch biopsies were obtained from alopecia areata patients. PBMCs served as the source from which CD4+ and CD8+ T cells were sorted.

The material was CD4+ T cells sorted from blood, obtained at week 24, from a patient treated with tofacitinib. This TCR came from a human donor with alopecia areata. This chain links TRBV29-1 with TRBJ2-1; D may correspond to TRBD1 or TRBD2 (5 bases each). CDR3 residues: CSVEIRDEQFF. CDR3 DNA sequence: TGCAGCGTTGAAATCCGGGACGAGCAGTTCTTC.